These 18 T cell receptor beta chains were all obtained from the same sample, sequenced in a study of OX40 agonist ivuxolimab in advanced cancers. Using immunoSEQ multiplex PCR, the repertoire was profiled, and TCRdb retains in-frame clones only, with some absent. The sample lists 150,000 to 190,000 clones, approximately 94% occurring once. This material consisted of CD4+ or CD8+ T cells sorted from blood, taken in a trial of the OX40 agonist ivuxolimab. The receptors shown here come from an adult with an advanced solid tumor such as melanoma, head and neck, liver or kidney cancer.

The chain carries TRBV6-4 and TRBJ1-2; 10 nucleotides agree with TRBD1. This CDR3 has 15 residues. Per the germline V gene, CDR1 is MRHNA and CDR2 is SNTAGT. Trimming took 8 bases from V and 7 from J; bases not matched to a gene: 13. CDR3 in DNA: TGTGCCAGCCTTCCTCCGGGACAGGGGACTTCTGGCTACACCTTC. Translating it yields CASLPPGQGTSGYTF.

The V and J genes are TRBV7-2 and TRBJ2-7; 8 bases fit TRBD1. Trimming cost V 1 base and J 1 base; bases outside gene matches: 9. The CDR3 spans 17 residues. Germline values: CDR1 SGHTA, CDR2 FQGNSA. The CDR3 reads CASSLVRGQEGSYEQYF. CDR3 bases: TGTGCCAGCAGCTTAGTTCGGGGACAGGAGGGTTCCTACGAGCAGTACTTC.

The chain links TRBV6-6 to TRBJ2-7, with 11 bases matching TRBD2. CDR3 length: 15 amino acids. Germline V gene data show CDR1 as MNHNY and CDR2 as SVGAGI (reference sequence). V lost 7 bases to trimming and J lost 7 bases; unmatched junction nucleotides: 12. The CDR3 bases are TGTGCCAGCACTCCGGCGGCTAGCGGGGGGTTTGAGCAGTACTTC. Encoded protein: CASTPAASGGFEQYF.

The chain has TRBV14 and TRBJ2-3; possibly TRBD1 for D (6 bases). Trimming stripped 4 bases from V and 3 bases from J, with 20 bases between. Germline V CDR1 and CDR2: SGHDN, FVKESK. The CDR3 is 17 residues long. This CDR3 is CASSPLRGSRETDTQYF. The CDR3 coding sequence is TGTGCCAGCAGCCCTCTGAGGGGGAGTAGAGAAACAGATACGCAGTATTTT.

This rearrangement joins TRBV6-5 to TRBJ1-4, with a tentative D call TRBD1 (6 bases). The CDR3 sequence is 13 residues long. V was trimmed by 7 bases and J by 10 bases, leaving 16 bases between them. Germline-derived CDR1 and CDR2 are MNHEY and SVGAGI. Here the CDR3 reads CASTPGGGRKLFF. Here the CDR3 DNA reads TGTGCCAGCACCCCCGGGGGCGGGCGAAAACTGTTTTTT.

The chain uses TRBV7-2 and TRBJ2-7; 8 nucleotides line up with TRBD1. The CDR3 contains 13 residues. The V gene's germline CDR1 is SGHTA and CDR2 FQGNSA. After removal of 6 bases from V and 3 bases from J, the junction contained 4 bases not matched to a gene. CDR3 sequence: CASRGTGLYEQYF. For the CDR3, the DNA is TGTGCCAGCAGAGGGACAGGCCTCTACGAGCAGTACTTC.

CDR3 amino acids: CASSVSGGNTGELFF. CDR3 nucleotide sequence: TGTGCCAGCAGCGTATCCGGGGGCAACACCGGGGAGCTGTTTTTT. The V gene is TRBV9, the J gene TRBJ2-2; D could derive from TRBD1 or TRBD2 (6 bases each). CDR1 and CDR2 (germline): SGDLS, YYNGEE. This CDR3 contains 15 residues. V was trimmed by 1 base and J by 2 bases, leaving 9 bases between them.

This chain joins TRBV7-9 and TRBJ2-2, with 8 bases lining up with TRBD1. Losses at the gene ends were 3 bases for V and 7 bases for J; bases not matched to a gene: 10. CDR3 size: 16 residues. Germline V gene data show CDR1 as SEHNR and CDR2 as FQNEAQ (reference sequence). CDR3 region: CASSLFRQGRSGELFF. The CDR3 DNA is TGTGCCAGCAGCTTGTTCAGACAGGGGCGAAGCGGGGAGCTGTTTTTT. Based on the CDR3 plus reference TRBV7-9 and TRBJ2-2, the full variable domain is DTGVSQNPRHKITKRGQNVTFRCDPISEHNRLYWYRQTLGQGPEFLTYFQNEAQLEKSRLLSDRFSAERPKGSFSTLEIQRTEQGDSAMYLCASSLFRQGRSGELFFGEGSRLTVL.

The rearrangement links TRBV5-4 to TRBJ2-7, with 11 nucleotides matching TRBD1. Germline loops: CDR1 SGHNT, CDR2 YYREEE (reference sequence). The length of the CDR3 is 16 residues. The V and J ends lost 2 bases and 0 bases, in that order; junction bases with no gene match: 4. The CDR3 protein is CASSLGTGGPSYEQYF. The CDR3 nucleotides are TGTGCCAGCAGCTTAGGGACAGGGGGACCCTCCTACGAGCAGTACTTC.

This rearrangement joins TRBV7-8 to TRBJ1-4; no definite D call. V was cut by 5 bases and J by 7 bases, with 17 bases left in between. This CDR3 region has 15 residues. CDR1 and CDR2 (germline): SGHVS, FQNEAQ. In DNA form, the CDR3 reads TGTGCCAGCAGCCCTTTCCGAGGGTGGGTTGAAAAACTGTTTTTT. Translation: CASSPFRGWVEKLFF. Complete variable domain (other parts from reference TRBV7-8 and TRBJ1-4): GAGVSQSPRYKVAKRGQDVALRCDPISGHVSLFWYQQALGQGPEFLTYFQNEAQLDKSGLPSDRFFAERPEGSVSTLKIQRTQQEDSAVYLCASSPFRGWVEKLFFGSGTQLSVL.

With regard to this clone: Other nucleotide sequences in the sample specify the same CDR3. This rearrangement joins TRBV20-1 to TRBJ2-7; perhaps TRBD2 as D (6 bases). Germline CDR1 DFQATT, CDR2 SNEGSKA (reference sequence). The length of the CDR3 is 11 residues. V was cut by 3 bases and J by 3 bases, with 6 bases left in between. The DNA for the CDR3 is TGCAGTGCTAGCGGGGGCTACGAGCAGTACTTC. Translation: CSASGGYEQYF.

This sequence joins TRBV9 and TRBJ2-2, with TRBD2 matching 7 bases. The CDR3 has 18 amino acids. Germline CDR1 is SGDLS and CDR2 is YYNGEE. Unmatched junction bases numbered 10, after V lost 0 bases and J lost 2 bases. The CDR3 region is CASSVAGAGDSNTGELFF. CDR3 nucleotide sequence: TGTGCCAGCAGCGTAGCAGGTGCGGGGGACTCAAACACCGGGGAGCTGTTTTTT.

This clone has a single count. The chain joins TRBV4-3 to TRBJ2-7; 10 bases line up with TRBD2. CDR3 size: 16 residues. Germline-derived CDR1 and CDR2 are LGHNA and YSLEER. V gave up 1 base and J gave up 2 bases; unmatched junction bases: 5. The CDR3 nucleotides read TGCGCCAGCAGCCAAGCACTAGCGGGACTCCCCTACGAGCAGTACTTC. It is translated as CASSQALAGLPYEQYF.

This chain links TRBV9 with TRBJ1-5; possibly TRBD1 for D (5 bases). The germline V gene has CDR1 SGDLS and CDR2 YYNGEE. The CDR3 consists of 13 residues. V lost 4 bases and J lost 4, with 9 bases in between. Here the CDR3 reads CASSRGENQPQHF. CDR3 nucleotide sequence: TGTGCCAGCAGCCGGGGGGAGAATCAGCCCCAGCATTTT.

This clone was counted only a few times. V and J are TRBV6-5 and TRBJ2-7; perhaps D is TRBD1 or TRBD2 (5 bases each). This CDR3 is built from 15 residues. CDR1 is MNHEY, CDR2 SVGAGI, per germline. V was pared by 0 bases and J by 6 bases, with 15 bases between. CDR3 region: CASSYSGGRGVEQYF. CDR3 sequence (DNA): TGTGCCAGCAGTTACTCGGGTGGTAGAGGGGTCGAGCAGTACTTC.

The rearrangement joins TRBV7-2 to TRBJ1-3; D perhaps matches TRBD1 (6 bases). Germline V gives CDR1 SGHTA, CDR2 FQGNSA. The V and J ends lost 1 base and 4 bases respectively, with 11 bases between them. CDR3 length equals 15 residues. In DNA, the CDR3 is TGTGCCAGCAGCTTAGTTTCAGGGGCAGGAAACACCATATATTTT. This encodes CASSLVSGAGNTIYF.

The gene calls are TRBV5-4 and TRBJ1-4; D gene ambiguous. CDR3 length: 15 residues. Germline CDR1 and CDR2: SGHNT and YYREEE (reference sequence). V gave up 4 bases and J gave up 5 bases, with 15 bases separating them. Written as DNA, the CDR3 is TGTGCCAGCAGCCTTGAGGTGAATGGGAATGAAAAACTGTTTTTT. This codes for CASSLEVNGNEKLFF.

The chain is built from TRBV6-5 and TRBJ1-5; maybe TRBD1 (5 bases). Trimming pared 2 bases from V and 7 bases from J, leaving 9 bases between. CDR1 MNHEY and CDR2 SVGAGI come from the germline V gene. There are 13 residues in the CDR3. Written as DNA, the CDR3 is TGTGCCAGCAGTTACATACGGGGGCAGCCCCAGCATTTT. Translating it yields CASSYIRGQPQHF.